These 29 T cell receptor beta chains came from one sample sequenced in a study of blood T cell repertoires in COVID-19. TCRdb's copy holds only in-frame clones and misses some; the assay was immunoSEQ multiplex PCR. The sample carries 60,000 to 80,000 clones, around 90% recorded once. The specimen was peripheral blood. These receptors were collected from a man between 65 and 85 years old with acute or convalescent COVID-19.

The chain links TRBV6-4 to TRBJ1-2; 9 bases agree with TRBD1. Germline lookup yields CDR1 MRHNA and CDR2 SNTAGT. The CDR3 contains 13 residues. V shed 4 bases and J 5 bases; nucleotides not matched to a gene: 2. The CDR3 region is CASSATGGYGYTF. The CDR3 coding sequence is TGTGCCAGCAGTGCGACAGGGGGATATGGCTACACCTTC.

The chain recombines TRBV5-1 with TRBJ1-2; the D is unclear. CDR1 is SGHRS, CDR2 YFSETQ, per germline. Deletions cut 4 bases from V and 4 bases from J, with 14 bases between. The CDR3 totals 14 residues. CDR3 in amino acids: CASSPDGALYGYTF. The CDR3 DNA sequence: TGCGCCAGCAGCCCCGATGGAGCGCTCTATGGCTACACCTTC.

The rearrangement joins TRBV3-1 (or the pseudogene TRBV3-2) to TRBJ2-1; D possibly corresponds to TRBD1 (6 bases). Trimming removed 2 bases at V and 9 bases at J, with 17 bases between. This CDR3 has 15 residues. CDR1 is LGHDT and CDR2 is YNNKEL in the germline V gene (reference sequence). CDR3 bases: TGTGCCAGCAGCCAAAGCCTAGCAAGGGGGAGTGAGCAGTTCTTC. It translates to CASSQSLARGSEQFF.

The V call is TRBV4-2, the J call TRBJ2-7; TRBD1 aligns across 8 bases. V gave up 3 bases and J gave up 1 base; unmatched junction bases: 8. CDR1 and CDR2 from the germline V gene are LGHNA and YNFKEQ. This CDR3 is 16 amino acids long. CDR3 DNA sequence: TGTGCCAGCAGCCAGAGGGGGACAGGAGGATCCTACGAGCAGTACTTC. It encodes CASSQRGTGGSYEQYF.

The table lists this clone with a count of one. V usage is TRBV20-1 and J usage is TRBJ2-5; D is perhaps TRBD2 (5 bases). Trimming pared 6 bases from V and 5 bases from J, leaving 13 bases between. The CDR3 is 12 residues long. CDR1 is DFQATT and CDR2 is SNEGSKA in the germline V gene (reference sequence). CDR3 DNA: TGCAGTGCCAGTACTAGGAGTGAGACCCAGTACTTC. Its translation is CSASTRSETQYF.

The chain employs TRBV2 and TRBJ2-3; 7 bases are shared with TRBD2. Germline V lookup: CDR1 SNHLY, CDR2 FYNNEI. This CDR3 contains 15 residues. Trimming took 2 bases from V and 2 from J; bases not matched to a gene: 4. DNA for the CDR3: TGTGCCAGCAGTGAACGGGGGGTAGCCACAGATACGCAGTATTTT. Translated: CASSERGVATDTQYF.

The chain links TRBV6-4 to TRBJ2-5, with TRBD1 matching over 11 bases. CDR3 length equals 13 residues. With V trimmed by 4 bases and J by 7 bases, 2 bases remained unmatched. The germline V gene encodes CDR1 MRHNA and CDR2 SNTAGT. CDR3 nucleotides: TGTGCCAGCAGTGCCGGGACAGGGGGGACCCAGTACTTC. The encoded protein is CASSAGTGGTQYF.

The chain employs TRBV19 and TRBJ1-5; 9 bases fit TRBD1. V lost 6 bases to trimming and J lost 6 bases; unmatched junction nucleotides: 12. CDR1 and CDR2 (germline): LNHDA, SQIVND (reference sequence). The CDR3 spans 16 residues. The CDR3 spells CASSLDRDRVSQPQHF. DNA for the CDR3: TGTGCCAGTAGCTTAGACCGGGACAGGGTTTCTCAGCCCCAGCATTTT. The variable domain in full, with the rest retrieved from reference TRBV19 and TRBJ1-5, is DGGITQSPKYLFRKEGQNVTLSCEQNLNHDAMYWYRQDPGQGLRLIYYSQIVNDFQKGDIAEGYSVSREKKESFPLTVTSAQKNPTAFYLCASSLDRDRVSQPQHFGDGTRLSIL.

The chain has TRBV9 and TRBJ1-2; a weak D match, TRBD1 (5 bases). Germline CDR1 is SGDLS and CDR2 is YYNGEE. Trimming cost V 0 bases and J 8 bases, with 17 bases left between them. The CDR3 contains 15 residues. The CDR3 loop reads CASSVDVRRSGGYTF. For the CDR3, the DNA is TGTGCCAGCAGCGTAGATGTCAGACGCTCAGGGGGCTACACCTTC.

V is TRBV5-8 and J is TRBJ1-4; TRBD1 aligns across 10 bases. Germline V gives CDR1 SGHTS, CDR2 YDEGEE. V trimming: 1 base; J trimming: 8 bases; junction bases outside the gene matches: 5. The CDR3 runs 15 residues. The CDR3 loop is CASSLRGTGVEKLFF. In nucleotides, the CDR3 is TGTGCCAGCAGCTTGCGCGGGACAGGGGTCGAAAAACTGTTTTTT.

The chain couples TRBV18 to TRBJ2-2, with a weak D call TRBD2 (5 bases). Deletions cut 2 bases from V and 7 bases from J, with 14 bases between. The CDR3 extends over 15 amino acids. Germline V CDR1 and CDR2: KGHSH, LQKENI. CDR3 residues: CASSPSEGQVGELFF. The DNA for the CDR3 is TGTGCCAGCTCACCATCCGAGGGCCAAGTCGGGGAGCTGTTTTTT.

The genes are TRBV7-9 and TRBJ2-3, with 9 nucleotides matching TRBD2. This CDR3 is 14 amino acids long. The V segment lost 6 bases and the J segment 5 bases; nucleotides outside the gene matches: 6. Germline V lookup: CDR1 SEHNR, CDR2 FQNEAQ (reference sequence). In nucleotides, the CDR3 is TGTGCCAGCAGTTTTAGCGGGGGCGGAGATACGCAGTATTTT. As protein: CASSFSGGGDTQYF. The full variable domain, completed using reference TRBV7-9 and TRBJ2-3, is DTGVSQNPRHKITKRGQNVTFRCDPISEHNRLYWYRQTLGQGPEFLTYFQNEAQLEKSRLLSDRFSAERPKGSFSTLEIQRTEQGDSAMYLCASSFSGGGDTQYFGPGTRLTVL.

The gene calls are TRBV11-2 and TRBJ1-6; D is unresolved. This CDR3 comprises 13 residues. V gave up 5 bases and J gave up 2 bases, with 4 bases separating them. The germline gives CDR1 SGHAT, CDR2 FQNNGV. Here the CDR3 DNA reads TGTGCCAGCAGCCCAGCCTATAATTCACCCCTCCACTTT. Encoded protein: CASSPAYNSPLHF.

The chain carries TRBV27 and TRBJ1-4; D is undetermined. Germline CDR1 reads MNHEY; CDR2 reads SMNVEV (reference sequence). The CDR3 runs 13 residues. Trimming took off 1 base at V and 4 bases at J, with 4 bases between the two ends. CDR3 loop: CASSLFLNEKLFF. CDR3 nucleotide sequence: TGTGCCAGCAGTTTATTCCTTAATGAAAAACTGTTTTTT.

The chain couples TRBV25-1 to TRBJ2-3; D is perhaps TRBD1 (6 bases). The ends were cut back, 2 bases at V and 3 bases at J, with 12 bases in the middle. Germline CDR1 MGHDK, CDR2 SYGVNS. The CDR3 consists of 15 residues. The CDR3 DNA follows: TGTGCCAGCAGTGAAGTCAGGGGAAAGACAGATACGCAGTATTTT. It encodes CASSEVRGKTDTQYF. The full variable domain, completed using reference TRBV25-1 and TRBJ2-3, is EADIYQTPRYLVIGTGKKITLECSQTMGHDKMYWYQQDPGMELHLIHYSYGVNSTEKGDLSSESTVSRIRTEHFPLTLESARPSHTSQYLCASSEVRGKTDTQYFGPGTRLTVL.

V and J are TRBV3-1 (or the pseudogene TRBV3-2) and TRBJ1-2; 8 nucleotides line up with TRBD1. Germline V gives CDR1 LGHDT, CDR2 YNNKEL (reference sequence). The V gene end was trimmed by 0 bases and the J gene end by 0 bases; junction bases not matched to a gene: 6. The CDR3 runs to 17 residues. CDR3 DNA: TGTGCCAGCAGCCAAGATCTAGGACAGGGAGCTAACTATGGCTACACCTTC. Translating gives CASSQDLGQGANYGYTF.

The chain recombines TRBV5-1 with TRBJ1-6; no reliable D call. Trimming removed 3 bases at V and 8 bases at J, with 15 bases between. The CDR3 loop spans 15 amino acids. Germline V gene sequence: CDR1 SGHRS, CDR2 YFSETQ. The CDR3 DNA reads as TGCGCCAGCAGCTCCGAATTAGGAGGAGATTCACCCCTCCACTTT. Protein product: CASSSELGGDSPLHF. The complete variable domain, with remaining parts taken from reference TRBV5-1 and TRBJ1-6, reads KAGVTQTPRYLIKTRGQQVTLSCSPISGHRSVSWYQQTPGQGLQFLFEYFSETQRNKGNFPGRFSGRQFSNSRSEMNVSTLELGDSALYLCASSSELGGDSPLHFGNGTRLTVT.

J is TRBJ2-1 and V is TRBV9; 8 bases are shared with TRBD2. This CDR3 comprises 16 residues. J gave up 9 bases and V 3 bases, and 14 bases lay outside the gene matches. Germline V gene data show CDR1 as SGDLS and CDR2 as YYNGEE. In DNA, the CDR3 is TGTGCCAGCAGCGCCCCGACGGGGGGGGGAGTAAGTGAGCAGTTCTTC. It is translated as CASSAPTGGGVSEQFF.

The rearrangement links TRBV25-1 to TRBJ1-2; TRBD1 matches 7 bases. Trimming removed 4 bases from V and 0 bases from J; junction bases left unmatched: 8. The CDR3 has 16 amino acids. Germline assignment: CDR1 MGHDK and CDR2 SYGVNS. The CDR3 region is CASSGADRISNYGYTF. CDR3 in DNA: TGTGCCAGCAGTGGGGCGGACAGGATCTCTAACTATGGCTACACCTTC.

The chain carries TRBV12-5 and TRBJ1-3, with TRBD1 matching 7 bases. Germline V lookup: CDR1 LGHNT, CDR2 FRNRAP. The J segment lost 9 bases and the V segment lost 6 bases, leaving 5 bases of the junction unmatched. The CDR3 has 12 amino acids. DNA for the CDR3: TGTGCTAGTGGCGCGGACAGGAGCACCATATATTTT. Amino acids: CASGADRSTIYF.

This clone has only a few counts. The V call is TRBV6-4, the J call TRBJ1-2; weak D call: TRBD1 (6 bases). In germline, CDR1 is MRHNA, CDR2 SNTAGT. The CDR3 is 14 residues long. Trimming took off 6 bases at V and 5 bases at J, with 16 bases between the two ends. The CDR3 DNA follows: TGTGCCAGCAGGGCTGGGACGCAGGGGTATGGCTACACCTTC. Its translation: CASRAGTQGYGYTF.

The chain combines TRBV28 with TRBJ2-3, with TRBD1 matching 9 bases. CDR3 length: 15 residues. Germline V lookup: CDR1 MDHEN, CDR2 SYDVKM. After removal of 5 bases from V and 8 bases from J, the junction contained 11 bases not matched to a gene. The CDR3 DNA reads as TGTGCCAGCAGTCGACCGGGACAGGGTCGCGGTACGCAGTATTTT. Translation: CASSRPGQGRGTQYF.

V and J are TRBV19 and TRBJ2-3; a possible D gene is TRBD2 (5 bases). V shed 1 base and J shed 7 bases, with 24 bases lying between them. There are 18 residues in the CDR3. Germline V gene sequence: CDR1 LNHDA, CDR2 SQIVND (reference sequence). The CDR3 region has the DNA TGTGCCAGTAGTATAGGGACCCGGACGGGATCAACGACTTATACGCAGTATTTT. Protein product: CASSIGTRTGSTTYTQYF. Full variable domain (remainder filled in from reference TRBV19 and TRBJ2-3): DGGITQSPKYLFRKEGQNVTLSCEQNLNHDAMYWYRQDPGQGLRLIYYSQIVNDFQKGDIAEGYSVSREKKESFPLTVTSAQKNPTAFYLCASSIGTRTGSTTYTQYFGPGTRLTVL.

The V and J genes are TRBV7-2 and TRBJ2-7; possible D gene TRBD2, 6 bases. CDR3 length: 15 residues. Germline V CDR1 and CDR2: SGHTA, FQGNSA. V dropped 3 bases and J dropped 2 bases, with 14 bases sitting between them. The CDR3 DNA sequence: TGTGCCAGCAGCTTCCGGCAGGGACTTACCTACGAGCAGTACTTC. As protein: CASSFRQGLTYEQYF.

This chain uses TRBV4-1 with TRBJ2-1, with 11 bases matching TRBD2. After removal of 2 bases from V and 3 bases from J, the junction contained 6 bases not matched to a gene. The CDR3 is 17 amino acids. Per germline, CDR1 MGHRA and CDR2 YSYEKL. The DNA for the CDR3 is TGCGCCAGCAGCCAACGAGTTAGCGGGAGGGACTACAATGAGCAGTTCTTC. The encoded protein is CASSQRVSGRDYNEQFF.

This sequence joins TRBV3-1 (or the pseudogene TRBV3-2) and TRBJ1-4; 9 bases map to TRBD1. Germline CDR1 LGHDT, CDR2 YNNKEL (reference sequence). The junction had 6 bases not matched to a gene; V was cut back by 6 bases and J by 13 bases. This CDR3 is built from 12 residues. CDR3 sequence: CASRSGQGRLFF. CDR3 nucleotide sequence: TGTGCCAGCAGATCAGGACAGGGGAGACTGTTTTTT.

The V and J genes are TRBV6-5 and TRBJ2-5; a weak D match, TRBD1 (6 bases). The germline V gene encodes CDR1 MNHEY and CDR2 SVGAGI. Deletions cut 2 bases from V and 5 bases from J, with 15 bases between. The CDR3 is 15 amino acids. This chain's CDR3 is CASSYAQQGPETQYF. The CDR3 nucleotides are TGTGCCAGCAGTTACGCGCAACAGGGCCCGGAGACCCAGTACTTC.

The chain carries TRBV9 and TRBJ1-4, with 8 positions matching TRBD1. Germline lookup yields CDR1 SGDLS and CDR2 YYNGEE. J gave up 7 bases and V 5 bases, and 7 bases lay outside the gene matches. The CDR3 is made up of 14 amino acids. In DNA, the CDR3 is TGTGCCAGCAGATCCCAGGGGGCAGGTGAAAAACTGTTTTTT. Its translation is CASRSQGAGEKLFF.

V usage is TRBV5-1 and J usage is TRBJ2-5; 7 nucleotides agree with TRBD2. Losses at the gene ends were 8 bases for V and 5 bases for J; bases not matched to a gene: 12. The CDR3 covers 14 residues. CDR1 SGHRS and CDR2 YFSETQ come from the germline V gene. As DNA, the CDR3 is TGCGCCAGTTACCAGGCCCTGGGAGGGGAGACCCAGTACTTC. It encodes CASYQALGGETQYF.